A selection of T cell receptor beta chains follows, all from one sample in a study of cytomegalovirus exposure and HLA in healthy donors. Profiled with immunoSEQ multiplex PCR; TCRdb holds only in-frame clones, not every one. This table has some 150,000 clones, about 80% appearing once. The sample consisted of PBMCs. The receptors derive from a woman aged 45-65 years in good health and CMV-seronegative. The CDR3 runs from the conserved cysteine through the conserved F or W. D genes are given only for firm matches. Clone size is given for some rows only: seen once, a few or many times, or a class if the clone is expanded.

TRBV19	TRBJ1-6	15	TRBD1	NA	CASSVGQALTAPLHF	TGTGCCAGTAGTGTAGGACAGGCCCTAACGGCACCCCTCCACTTT
TRBV28	TRBJ1-4	12	TRBD1	NA	CASSTSTGSQFF	TGTGCCAGCAGTACCTCGACAGGGAGTCAGTTTTTT
TRBV5-4	TRBJ2-7	18	TRBD2	NA	CASSHGTSGRVQGNEQYF	TGTGCCAGCAGTCATGGGACTAGCGGGAGGGTCCAGGGAAACGAGCAGTACTTC
TRBV19	TRBJ2-2	16	TRBD1	few	CASSTPRTGVVGELFF	TGTGCCAGTAGTACCCCCCGGACAGGGGTGGTCGGGGAGCTGTTTTTT
TRBV5-1	TRBJ2-1	16	TRBD2	NA	CASSLRVLAGGNEQFF	TGCGCCAGCAGCTTAAGAGTACTAGCGGGAGGGAATGAGCAGTTCTTC
TRBV15	TRBJ2-3	15	TRBD2	NA	CATSIKRGGSGTQYF	TGTGCCACCAGCATAAAACGGGGGGGCTCGGGTACGCAGTATTTT
TRBV19	TRBJ1-1	13	NA	NA	CASTGPMNTEAFF	TGTGCCAGCACAGGGCCGATGAACACTGAAGCTTTCTTT
TRBV4-3	TRBJ2-6	18	TRBD1	NA	CASSPSWTGASGANVLTF	TGCGCCAGCAGCCCCTCATGGACAGGGGCCTCTGGGGCCAACGTCCTGACTTTC
TRBV4-3	TRBJ2-5	15	NA	NA	CASSQDGSIQETQYF	TGCGCCAGCAGCCAAGACGGGTCAATACAAGAGACCCAGTACTTC
TRBV27	TRBJ1-5	14	NA	NA	CASSSVGGNQPQHF	TGTGCCAGCAGTTCCGTCGGGGGGAATCAGCCCCAGCATTTT
TRBV19	TRBJ1-1	14	NA	NA	CASTMVGANTEAFF	TGTGCCAGTACCATGGTGGGGGCCAACACTGAAGCTTTCTTT
TRBV13	TRBJ1-6	14	NA	NA	CASSFWQYNSPLHF	TGTGCCAGCAGCTTTTGGCAGTATAATTCCCCCCTCCACTTT
TRBV18	TRBJ1-2	13	NA	NA	CASSTGQSYGYTF	TGTGCCAGCTCAACCGGACAATCCTATGGCTACACCTTC
TRBV28	TRBJ1-5	13	NA	NA	CASIGGPNQPQHF	TGTGCCAGCATAGGGGGTCCCAATCAGCCCCAGCATTTT
TRBV4-3	TRBJ1-4	14	TRBD1	NA	CASSSGQGQEKLFF	TGCGCCAGCAGCTCGGGACAGGGACAAGAAAAACTGTTTTTT
TRBV7-2	TRBJ1-2	15	TRBD1	NA	CASSGRDRGRYGYTF	TGTGCCAGCAGCGGGCGGGACAGAGGGAGATATGGCTACACCTTC
TRBV11-3	TRBJ1-4	15	NA	few	CASSSRTAEGEKLFF	TGTGCCAGCAGCTCCCGGACAGCCGAAGGAGAAAAACTGTTTTTT
TRBV19	TRBJ1-4	14	TRBD1	NA	CASGRQGTNEKLFF	TGTGCCAGTGGACGACAGGGAACTAATGAAAAACTGTTTTTT
TRBV7-2	TRBJ2-4	15	NA	NA	CASSLRQGAGDIQYF	TGTGCCAGCAGCTTAAGGCAGGGTGCAGGGGACATTCAGTACTTC
TRBV28	TRBJ1-5	13	NA	NA	CASRAVANQPQHF	TGTGCCAGCAGGGCAGTAGCAAATCAGCCCCAGCATTTT
TRBV28	TRBJ2-7	11	NA	NA	CSTSGVYEQYF	TGTTCGACCTCAGGGGTTTACGAGCAGTACTTC
TRBV6-5	TRBJ2-3	14	NA	NA	CASSPGAGTDTQYF	TGTGCCAGCAGTCCTGGGGCGGGCACAGATACGCAGTATTTT